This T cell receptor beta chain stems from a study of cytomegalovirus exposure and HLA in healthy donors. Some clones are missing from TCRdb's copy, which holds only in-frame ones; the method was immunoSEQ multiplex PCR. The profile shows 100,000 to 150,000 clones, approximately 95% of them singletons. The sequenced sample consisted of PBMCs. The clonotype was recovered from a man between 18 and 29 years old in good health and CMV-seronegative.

CDR3 protein: CASSTYRGRQETQYF. DNA for the CDR3: TGTGCCAGCAGTACCTACAGGGGGCGCCAAGAGACCCAGTACTTC. The chain couples TRBV25-1 to TRBJ2-5; 9 positions match TRBD1. Germline CDR1 MGHDK, CDR2 SYGVNS. The CDR3 is made up of 15 amino acids. After removal of 5 bases from V and 1 base from J, the junction contained 5 bases not matched to a gene. The entire variable domain, with the rest obtained from reference TRBV25-1 and TRBJ2-5, is as follows: EADIYQTPRYLVIGTGKKITLECSQTMGHDKMYWYQQDPGMELHLIHYSYGVNSTEKGDLSSESTVSRIRTEHFPLTLESARPSHTSQYLCASSTYRGRQETQYFGPGTRLLVL.